This TCR beta chain emerged from a study of T-cell memory formation after mild COVID-19. Study-level results: The study found balanced CD4/CD8 in clones contracting day 15 to 85 and a CD4+ lean in later expanders.

This clonotype was detected a few times. No antigen is known for it. With 2 bases removed from V and 0 bases from J, the gap between germline ends came to 8 bases. This CDR3 is built from 13 residues. CDR1 is DFQATT, CDR2 SNEGSKA, per germline (reference sequence). TCRdb ran MiXCR on the 5' RACE reads and lists one entry per CDR3 protein. The data contain hundreds of thousands of distinct CDR3 sequences, around 21% of them singletons. V gene TRBV20-1 combines with J gene TRBJ2-7, with D hard to call. Sequenced: PBMCs or a T cell subset sorted from them (not recorded which). This sequence was found in an adult woman who had mild COVID-19 (a few samples of this study predate the infection). Cell type and time point are not known. The chain's CDR3 is CSARPQSSYEQYF. The CDR3 DNA follows: TGCAGTGCTAGACCCCAGAGCTCCTACGAGCAGTACTTC.